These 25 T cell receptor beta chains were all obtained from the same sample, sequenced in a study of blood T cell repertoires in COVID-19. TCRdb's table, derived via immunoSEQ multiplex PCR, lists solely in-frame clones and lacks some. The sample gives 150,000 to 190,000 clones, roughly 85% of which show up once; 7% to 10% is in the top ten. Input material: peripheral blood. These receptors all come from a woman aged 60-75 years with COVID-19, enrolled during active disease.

The CDR3: CASSRRRGRDESNTGELFF. CDR3 DNA: TGTGCCAGCAGCCGCCGGAGGGGGCGCGACGAATCGAACACCGGGGAGCTGTTTTTT. The V gene is TRBV14, the J gene TRBJ2-2; tentatively, D is TRBD1 (7 bases). Germline V gene data show CDR1 as SGHDN and CDR2 as FVKESK. The V gene lost 4 bases and the J gene lost 0 bases, with 21 bases spanning the gap. The CDR3 has 19 amino acids. The whole variable domain, filled in from reference TRBV14 and TRBJ2-2, reads EAGVTQFPSHSVIEKGQTVTLRCDPISGHDNLYWYRRVMGKEIKFLLHFVKESKQDESGMPNNRFLAERTGGTYSTLKVQPAELEDSGVYFCASSRRRGRDESNTGELFFGEGSRLTVL.

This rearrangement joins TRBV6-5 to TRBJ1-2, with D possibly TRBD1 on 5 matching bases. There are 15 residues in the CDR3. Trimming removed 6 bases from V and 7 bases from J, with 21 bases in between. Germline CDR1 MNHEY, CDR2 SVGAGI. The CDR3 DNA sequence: TGTGCCAGCAGCGCATACACGGACACGGCTCGTGGCTACACCTTC. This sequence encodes CASSAYTDTARGYTF.

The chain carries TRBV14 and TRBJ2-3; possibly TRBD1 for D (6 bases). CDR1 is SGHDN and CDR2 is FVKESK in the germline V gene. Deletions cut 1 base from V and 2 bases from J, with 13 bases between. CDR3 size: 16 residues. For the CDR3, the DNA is TGTGCCAGCAGCCAAGTGGGGGCTACACCCACAGATACGCAGTATTTT. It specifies CASSQVGATPTDTQYF.

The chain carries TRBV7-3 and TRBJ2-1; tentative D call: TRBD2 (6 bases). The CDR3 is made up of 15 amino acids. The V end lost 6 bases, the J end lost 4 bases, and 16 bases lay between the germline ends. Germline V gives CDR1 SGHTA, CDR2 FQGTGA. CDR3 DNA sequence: TGTGCCAGCAGTTATAGCGGAACCATATACAATGAGCAGTTCTTC. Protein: CASSYSGTIYNEQFF.

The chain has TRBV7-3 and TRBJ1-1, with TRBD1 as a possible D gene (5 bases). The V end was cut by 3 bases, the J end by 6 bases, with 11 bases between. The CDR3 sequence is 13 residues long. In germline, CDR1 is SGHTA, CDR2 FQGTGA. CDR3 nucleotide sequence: TGTGCCAGCAGCTTCCAGGGAGGTCCTGAAGCTTTCTTT. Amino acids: CASSFQGGPEAFF. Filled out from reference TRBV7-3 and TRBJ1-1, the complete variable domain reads GAGVSQTPSNKVTEKGKYVELRCDPISGHTALYWYRQSLGQGPEFLIYFQGTGAADDSGLPNDRFFAVRPEGSVSTLKIQRTERGDSAVYLCASSFQGGPEAFFGQGTRLTVV.

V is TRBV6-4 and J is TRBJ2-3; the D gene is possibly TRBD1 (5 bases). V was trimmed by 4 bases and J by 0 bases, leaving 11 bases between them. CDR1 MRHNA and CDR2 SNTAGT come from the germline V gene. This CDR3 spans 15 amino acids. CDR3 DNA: TGTGCCAGCAGTGTGCAGGGCACTAGCACAGATACGCAGTATTTT. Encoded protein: CASSVQGTSTDTQYF.

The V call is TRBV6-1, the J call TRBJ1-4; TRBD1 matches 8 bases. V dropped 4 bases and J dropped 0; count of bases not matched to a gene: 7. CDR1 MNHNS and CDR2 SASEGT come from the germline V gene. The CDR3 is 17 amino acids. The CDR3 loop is CASSGGTGPATNEKLFF. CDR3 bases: TGTGCCAGCAGTGGAGGGACAGGCCCTGCAACTAATGAAAAACTGTTTTTT.

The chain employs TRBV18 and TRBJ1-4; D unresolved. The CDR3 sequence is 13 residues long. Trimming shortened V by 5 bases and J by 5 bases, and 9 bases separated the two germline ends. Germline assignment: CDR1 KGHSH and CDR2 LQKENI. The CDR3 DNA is TGTGCCAGCTCAACGAACAGCAATGAAAAACTGTTTTTT. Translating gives CASSTNSNEKLFF.

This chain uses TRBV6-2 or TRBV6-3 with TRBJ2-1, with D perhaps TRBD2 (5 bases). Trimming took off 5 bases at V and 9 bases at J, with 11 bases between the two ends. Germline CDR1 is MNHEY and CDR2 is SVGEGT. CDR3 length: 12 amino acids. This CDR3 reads CASSTEGVEQFF. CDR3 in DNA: TGTGCCAGCAGTACCGAGGGAGTTGAGCAGTTCTTC.

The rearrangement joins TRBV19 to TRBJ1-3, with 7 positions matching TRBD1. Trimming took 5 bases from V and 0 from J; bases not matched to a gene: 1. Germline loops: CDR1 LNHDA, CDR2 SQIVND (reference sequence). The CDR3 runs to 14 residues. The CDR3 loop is CASSRTGSGNTIYF. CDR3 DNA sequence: TGTGCCAGTAGTCGGACAGGCTCTGGAAACACCATATATTTT.

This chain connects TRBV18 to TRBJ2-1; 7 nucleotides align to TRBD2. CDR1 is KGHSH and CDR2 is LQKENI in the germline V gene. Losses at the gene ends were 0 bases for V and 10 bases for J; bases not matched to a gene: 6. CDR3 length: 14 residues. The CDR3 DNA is TGTGCCAGCTCACCACCGTCCCGGGACTACGAGCAGTTCTTC. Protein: CASSPPSRDYEQFF.

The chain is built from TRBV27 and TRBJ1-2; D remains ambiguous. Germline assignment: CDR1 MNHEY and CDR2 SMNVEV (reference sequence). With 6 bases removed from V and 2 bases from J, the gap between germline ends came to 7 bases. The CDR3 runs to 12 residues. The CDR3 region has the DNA TGTGCCAGCAGCCCGGGGAACTATGGCTACACCTTC. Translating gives CASSPGNYGYTF.

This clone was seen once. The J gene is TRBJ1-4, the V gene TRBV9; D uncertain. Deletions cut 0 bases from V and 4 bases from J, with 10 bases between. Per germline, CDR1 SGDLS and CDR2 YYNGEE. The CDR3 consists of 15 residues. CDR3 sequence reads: CASSVGVRDNEKLFF. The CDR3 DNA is TGTGCCAGCAGCGTAGGGGTACGGGATAATGAAAAACTGTTTTTT.

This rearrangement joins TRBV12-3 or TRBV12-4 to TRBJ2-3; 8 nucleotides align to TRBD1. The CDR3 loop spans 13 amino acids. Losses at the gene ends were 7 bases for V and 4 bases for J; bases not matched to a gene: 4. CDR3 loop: CASKTGAADTQYF. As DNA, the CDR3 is TGTGCCAGCAAGACAGGGGCGGCAGATACGCAGTATTTT.

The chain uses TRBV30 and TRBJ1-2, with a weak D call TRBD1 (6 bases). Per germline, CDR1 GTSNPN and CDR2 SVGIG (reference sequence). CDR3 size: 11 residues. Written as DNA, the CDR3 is TGTGCTTACAGGGTTAACTATGGCTACACCTTC. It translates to CAYRVNYGYTF.

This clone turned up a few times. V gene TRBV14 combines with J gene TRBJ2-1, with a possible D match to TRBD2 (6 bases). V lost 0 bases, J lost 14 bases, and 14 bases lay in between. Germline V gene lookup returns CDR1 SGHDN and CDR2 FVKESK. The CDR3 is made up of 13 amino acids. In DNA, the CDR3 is TGTGCCAGCAGCCAAGATACCGGGAGCAGGGAGTTCTTC. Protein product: CASSQDTGSREFF.

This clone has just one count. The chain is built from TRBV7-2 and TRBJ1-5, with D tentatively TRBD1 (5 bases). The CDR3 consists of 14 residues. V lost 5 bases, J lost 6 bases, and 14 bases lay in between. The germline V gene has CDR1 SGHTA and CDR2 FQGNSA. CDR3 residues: CASSPGGSPQPQHF. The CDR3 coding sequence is TGTGCCAGCAGCCCGGGGGGGTCCCCTCAGCCCCAGCATTTT.

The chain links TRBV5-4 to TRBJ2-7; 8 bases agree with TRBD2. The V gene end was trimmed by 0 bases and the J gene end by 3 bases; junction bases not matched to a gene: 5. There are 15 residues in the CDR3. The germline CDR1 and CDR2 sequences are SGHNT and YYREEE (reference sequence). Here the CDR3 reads CASSLVAGGNYEQYV. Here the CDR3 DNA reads TGTGCCAGCAGCTTGGTCGCGGGGGGAAACTACGAGCAGTACGTC.

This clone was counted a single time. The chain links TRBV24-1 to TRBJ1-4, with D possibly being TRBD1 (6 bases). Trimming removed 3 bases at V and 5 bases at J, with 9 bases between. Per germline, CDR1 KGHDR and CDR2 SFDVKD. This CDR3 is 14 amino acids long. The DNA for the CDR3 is TGTGCCACCAGTGATACCGGACAGAATGAAAAACTGTTTTTT. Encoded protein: CATSDTGQNEKLFF.

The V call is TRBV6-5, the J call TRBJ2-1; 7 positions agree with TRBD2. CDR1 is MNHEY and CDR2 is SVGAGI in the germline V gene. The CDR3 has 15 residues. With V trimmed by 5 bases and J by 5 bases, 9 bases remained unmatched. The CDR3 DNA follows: TGTGCCAGCAGTCTCCACAGCGGGAACAACAATGAGCAGTTCTTC. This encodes CASSLHSGNNNEQFF.

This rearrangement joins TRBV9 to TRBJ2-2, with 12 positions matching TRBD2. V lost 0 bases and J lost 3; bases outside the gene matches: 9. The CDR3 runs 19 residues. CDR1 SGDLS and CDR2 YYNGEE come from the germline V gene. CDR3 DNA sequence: TGTGCCAGCAGCGTAGAGTGGCTAGCGGGGGGGCCGGACACCGGGGAGCTGTTTTTT. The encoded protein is CASSVEWLAGGPDTGELFF.

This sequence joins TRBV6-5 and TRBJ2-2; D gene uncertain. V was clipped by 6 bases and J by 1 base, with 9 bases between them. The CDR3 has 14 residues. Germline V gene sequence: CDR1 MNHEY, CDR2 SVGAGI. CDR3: CASRPQQNTGELFF. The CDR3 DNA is TGTGCCAGCAGACCACAGCAGAACACCGGGGAGCTGTTTTTT.

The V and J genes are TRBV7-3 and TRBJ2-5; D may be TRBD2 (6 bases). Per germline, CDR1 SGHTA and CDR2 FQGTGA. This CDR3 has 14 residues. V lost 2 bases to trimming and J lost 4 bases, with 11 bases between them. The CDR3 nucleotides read TGTGCCAGCAGCTTAGCGGGGAACGGAGAGACCCAGTACTTC. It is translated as CASSLAGNGETQYF.

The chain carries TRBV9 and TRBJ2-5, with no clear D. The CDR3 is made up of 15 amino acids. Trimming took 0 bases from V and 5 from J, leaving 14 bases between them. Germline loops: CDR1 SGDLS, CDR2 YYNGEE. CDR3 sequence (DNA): TGTGCCAGCAGCGTAGGTGTAATGTGGCGGGAGACCCAGTACTTC. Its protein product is CASSVGVMWRETQYF.

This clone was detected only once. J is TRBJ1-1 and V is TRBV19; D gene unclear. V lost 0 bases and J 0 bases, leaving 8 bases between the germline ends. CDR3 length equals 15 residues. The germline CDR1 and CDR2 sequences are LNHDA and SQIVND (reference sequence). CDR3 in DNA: TGTGCCAGTAGTATAGATGGAGGGATGAACACTGAAGCTTTCTTT. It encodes CASSIDGGMNTEAFF.